The 20 T cell receptor beta chains below all came from one sample that was sequenced in a study of tumor and adjacent non-tumor tissue in lung cancer. TCRbeta libraries were built with three rounds of nested PCR, modified from ARM-PCR. TCRdb reanalysed the multiplex PCR reads using MiXCR and keeps one entry per CDR3 protein. The profile shows about 68,000 distinct CDR3 sequences, 50% to 60% of them singletons. The template was RNA from unsorted bulk tissue. Sequenced: lung tumor tissue. Every receptor here comes from a man aged 45-65 years with non-small cell lung cancer.

This sequence joins TRBV6-1 and TRBJ2-7; D is undetermined. The CDR3 loop spans 17 amino acids. V lost 3 bases and J 5 bases, leaving 23 bases between the germline ends. Germline loops: CDR1 MNHNS, CDR2 SASEGT. The CDR3 protein is CASSEGWIATPHNEQYF. The CDR3 bases are TGTGCCAGCAGTGAGGGTTGGATAGCAACGCCCCACAACGAGCAGTACTTC.

As concerns this clonotype: Since no conserved phenylalanine or tryptophan closes the CDR3, a read error is the likely cause. This chain connects TRBV11-3 to TRBJ2-5, with TRBD1 matching 9 bases. Trimming cost V 5 bases and J 1 base; bases outside gene matches: 8. The CDR3 length is 16 residues. Germline loops: CDR1 SGHNT, CDR2 YENEEA. The CDR3 DNA is TGTGCCAGCAGCACCCGGGACAGGGCCTTCCAAGAGACCCAGTACCTC. This encodes CASSTRDRAFQETQYL.

A word on this clonotype: A junction end diverges from the germline sequence, so it may reflect a read error. The genes are TRBV6-1 and TRBJ2-6; D is possibly TRBD1 (5 bases). The length of the CDR3 is 15 residues. Germline values: CDR1 MNHNS, CDR2 SASEGT. The CDR3 spells CASSPNSSGANVLIF. The CDR3 coding sequence is TGTGCCAGCAGCCCAAACAGCTCTGGGGCCAACGTCCTGATCTTC.

For this clonotype: The junction departs from germline at one end; a sequencing error may be responsible. The CDR3 bases are TGCGCCAGCAGCTGGGGACAGGGCGGCTATGGCTACGCCTTC. The encoded protein is CASSWGQGGYGYAF. V is TRBV5-1 and J is TRBJ1-2; 9 bases agree with TRBD1. CDR1 is SGHRS and CDR2 is YFSETQ in the germline V gene. The CDR3 covers 14 residues.

This clonotype was seen repeatedly, ten times or more. The chain has TRBV5-1 and TRBJ1-3; D is uncertain. Trimming shortened V by 0 bases and J by 4 bases, and 11 bases separated the two germline ends. This CDR3 region has 15 residues. The germline V gene has CDR1 SGHRS and CDR2 YFSETQ. CDR3 DNA sequence: TGCGCCAGCAGCTTGGGAGGAGTGGTCGGAAACACCATATATTTT. Its translation is CASSLGGVVGNTIYF.

Notes on this clonotype: The junction does not match germline at one end; this may be a read error. CDR3 protein: CASCQDLASGGALDMQYF. The CDR3 nucleotides read TGTGCCAGCTGCCAAGATTTGGCTAGCGGGGGGGCTCTGGATATGCAGTACTTT. The chain carries TRBV4-2 and TRBJ2-3; 12 bases fit TRBD2. The CDR3 has 18 amino acids. Germline lookup yields CDR1 LGHNA and CDR2 YNFKEQ.

Concerning this clonotype: One junction end does not reproduce the germline sequence, and a read error may be involved. The rearrangement uses TRBV5-1 and TRBJ2-5; TRBD2 matches 8 bases. The CDR3 contains 13 residues. Germline CDR1 SGHRS, CDR2 YFSETQ. The CDR3 bases are TGCGCCAGCAGCCGGGAGGGGAAAGAGACCCAGAACTTC. Encoded protein: CASSREGKETQNF.

The V and J genes are TRBV20-1 and TRBJ2-7; D is unresolved. Germline lookup yields CDR1 DFQATT and CDR2 SNEGSKA (reference sequence). The CDR3 is 14 amino acids. V lost 5 bases to trimming and J lost 3 bases, with 17 bases between them. The CDR3 sequence is CSAAQRPWVYEQYF. Written as DNA, the CDR3 is TGCAGTGCTGCCCAAAGACCGTGGGTCTACGAGCAGTACTTC.

With respect to this clonotype: The CDR3 does not end in the conserved phenylalanine or tryptophan, so this is likely a read error. The J gene is TRBJ2-2, the V gene TRBV14; 7 positions agree with TRBD1. The germline gives CDR1 SGHDN, CDR2 FVKESK. Trimming took 1 base from V and 7 from J; bases not matched to a gene: 3. The CDR3 spans 14 residues. CDR3 nucleotide sequence: TGTGCCAGCAGCCAAGCGACAGGGCTCGGGGAGCTGTTTCTT. Protein product: CASSQATGLGELFL.

In regard to this clonotype: One junction end disagrees with the germline gene, perhaps due to a read error. J is TRBJ1-3 and V is TRBV5-6; D ambiguous. The CDR3 is made up of 16 amino acids. CDR1 is SGHDT, CDR2 YYEEEE, per germline. The CDR3 reads CANSLAALFSGNTIYF. The CDR3 nucleotides read TGTGCCAACAGCCTGGCGGCACTCTTCTCTGGAAACACCATATATTTT.

This clonotype was counted ten times or more. This sequence joins TRBV12-3 or TRBV12-4 and TRBJ1-1; D unclear. The CDR3 loop spans 12 amino acids. Trimming stripped 6 bases from V and 1 base from J, with 6 bases between. The CDR3, as DNA: TGTGCCAGCAGCCTAGGGAACACTGAAGCTTTCTTT. Translating it yields CASSLGNTEAFF.

The rearrangement joins TRBV6-2 or TRBV6-3 to TRBJ2-7; D is unclear. The length of the CDR3 is 13 residues. Germline CDR1 reads MNHEY; CDR2 reads SVGEGT. Between the trimmed V and J ends, which lost 7 bases and 1 base, there was a span of 11 bases. The CDR3 coding sequence is TGTGCCAGCAACGTCCACACTTCCTACGAGCAGTACTTC. Translated, it gives CASNVHTSYEQYF.

As to this clonotype: This may arise from a read error, as a much more abundant clone is one base away. The J gene is TRBJ1-5, the V gene TRBV28, with TRBD1 matching 9 bases. This CDR3 region has 15 residues. With V trimmed by 6 bases and J by 3 bases, 6 bases remained unmatched. The germline CDR1 and CDR2 sequences are MDHEN and SYDVKM. Here the CDR3 reads CASRSRDRANQPQHF. Written as DNA, the CDR3 is TGTGCCAGCAGGTCCCGGGACAGGGCCAATCAGCCCCAGCATTTT.

Details on this clonotype: Germline is not matched at one junction end, which may reflect a read error. The CDR3 region is CTSSHSGGQAFF. The DNA for the CDR3 is TGTACCAGCAGTCACTCGGGGGGGCAAGCTTTCTTT. The V and J genes are TRBV12-3 or TRBV12-4 and TRBJ1-1; D perhaps matches TRBD1 (6 bases). The CDR3 is made up of 12 amino acids.

This clonotype was detected only a few times. Being one base from a much bigger clone, this may be a read error. This likely comes from a read error, as the CDR3 has no conserved phenylalanine or tryptophan at its end. The chain joins TRBV20-1 to TRBJ2-4; maybe TRBD2 (6 bases). Trimming left V 0 bases short and J 0 bases short, with 12 bases between. This CDR3 is built from 16 residues. Germline CDR1 is DFQATT and CDR2 is SNEGSKA (reference sequence). CDR3 sequence: CSARDSGGVAKNIQYI. The CDR3 DNA reads as TGCAGTGCTAGAGATTCAGGCGGGGTAGCCAAAAACATTCAGTACATC.

In the case of this clonotype: At one end, the junction sequence differs from germline, possibly due to a read error. The chain couples TRBV6-2 or TRBV6-3 to TRBJ1-1; no firm D call. CDR1 and CDR2 (germline): MNHEY, SVGEGT. The CDR3 is 15 residues long. The CDR3 DNA is TGTGCCAGCACCTCGAACCTCCAAGGCGGGTCTGAAGCTTCCTTT. It encodes CASTSNLQGGSEASF.

Concerning this clonotype: This sequence may be a read error, since a much larger clone differs from it by one base. V is TRBV15 and J is TRBJ1-1, with a possible D match to TRBD1 (6 bases). Germline V gives CDR1 LNHNV, CDR2 YYDKDF (reference sequence). This CDR3 is built from 14 residues. V gave up 5 bases and J gave up 1 base, with 11 bases separating them. The CDR3 region is CATSQMGQNTEAFF. Here the CDR3 DNA reads TGTGCCACCAGCCAGATGGGACAGAACACTGAAGCTTTCTTT.

About this clonotype: A clone one base away is much larger, so this may be a read error. The V and J genes are TRBV11-2 and TRBJ2-6; D might be TRBD1 (5 bases). Germline CDR1 reads SGHAT; CDR2 reads FQNNGV. The CDR3 extends over 13 amino acids. The CDR3 DNA reads TGTGCCAGCAGGAGCTCTGGGGCCAACGCCCTGACTTTC. It is translated as CASRSSGANALTF.

The chain recombines TRBV11-2 with TRBJ1-5; TRBD2 might be the D (6 bases). The DNA matches TRBJ2-3 better at its end, which makes the J call doubtful. CDR3 length: 14 amino acids. Germline loops: CDR1 SGHAT, CDR2 FQNNGV. CDR3 DNA sequence: TGTGCCAGCAGCCAAAGGGAGGTCAATCAGCCCCAGTATTTT. Protein sequence: CASSQREVNQPQYF.

This clonotype was detected a few times. At one end the junction does not follow the germline gene, possibly because of a read error. The J gene is TRBJ2-7, the V gene TRBV4-2, with 8 bases aligning to TRBD1. Germline lookup yields CDR1 LGHNA and CDR2 YNFKEQ. The CDR3 has 11 amino acids. CDR3 DNA sequence: TGTGCCACTCAGGGGGCCAACGAGCAGAACTTC. Translating it yields CATQGANEQNF.